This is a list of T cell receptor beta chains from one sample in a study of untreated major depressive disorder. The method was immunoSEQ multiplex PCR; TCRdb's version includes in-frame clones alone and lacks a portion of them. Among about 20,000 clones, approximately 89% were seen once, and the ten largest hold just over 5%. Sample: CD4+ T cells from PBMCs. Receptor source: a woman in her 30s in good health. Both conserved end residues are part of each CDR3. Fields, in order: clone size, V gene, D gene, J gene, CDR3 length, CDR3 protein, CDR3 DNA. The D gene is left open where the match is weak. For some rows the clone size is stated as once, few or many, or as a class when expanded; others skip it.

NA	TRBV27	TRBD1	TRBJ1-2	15	CASSLRAGGQAGYTF	TGTGCCAGCAGTTTAAGGGCAGGGGGCCAGGCTGGCTACACCTTC
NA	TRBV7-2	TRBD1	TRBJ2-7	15	CASSLAGQVQYEQYF	TGTGCCAGCAGCTTAGCGGGACAGGTTCAATACGAGCAGTACTTC
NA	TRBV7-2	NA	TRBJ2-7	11	CASSFRDEQYF	TGTGCCAGCAGCTTTCGCGACGAGCAGTACTTC
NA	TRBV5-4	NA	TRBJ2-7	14	CASSLGGTPQEQYF	TGTGCCAGCAGCTTGGGAGGGACCCCTCAGGAGCAGTACTTC
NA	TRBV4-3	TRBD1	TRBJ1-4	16	CASSQRTGGFGEKLFF	TGCGCCAGCAGCCAACGGACAGGGGGCTTTGGTGAAAAACTGTTTTTT
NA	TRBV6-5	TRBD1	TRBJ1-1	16	CASSYDRGQMNTEAFF	TGTGCCAGCAGTTACGACAGGGGGCAAATGAACACTGAAGCTTTCTTT
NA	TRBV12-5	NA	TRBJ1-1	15	CASGLVSGVNTEAFF	TGTGCTAGTGGTTTGGTGTCTGGGGTGAACACTGAAGCTTTCTTT
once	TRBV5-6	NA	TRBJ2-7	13	CASSSTGIYEQYF	TGTGCCAGCAGCTCCACAGGGATCTACGAGCAGTACTTC
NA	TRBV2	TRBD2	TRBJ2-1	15	CASTLTSGGYNEQFF	TGTGCCAGCACCTTGACTAGCGGGGGATACAATGAGCAGTTCTTC
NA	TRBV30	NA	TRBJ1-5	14	CAWRETGVNQPQHF	TGTGCCTGGAGGGAGACAGGAGTTAATCAGCCCCAGCATTTT
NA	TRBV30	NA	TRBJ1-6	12	CAWSGSLRTLHF	TGTGCCTGGAGTGGGAGTCTTCGAACCCTCCACTTT
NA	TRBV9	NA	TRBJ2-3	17	CASSVRIGGEGTDTQYF	TGTGCCAGCAGCGTTCGGATAGGGGGGGAAGGGACAGATACGCAGTATTTT
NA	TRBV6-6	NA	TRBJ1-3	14	CASSYETLGNTIYF	TGTGCCAGCAGTTACGAGACCCTTGGAAACACCATATATTTT
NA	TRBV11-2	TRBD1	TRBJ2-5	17	CASSPPLIWGQQETQYF	TGTGCCAGCAGCCCCCCCCTAATTTGGGGACAGCAAGAGACCCAGTACTTC
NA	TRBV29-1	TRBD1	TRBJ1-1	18	CSVEDLGTEGVRGPEAFF	TGCAGCGTTGAAGATCTGGGGACAGAGGGGGTCAGGGGGCCTGAAGCTTTCTTT
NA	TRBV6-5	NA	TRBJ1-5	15	CASSYSARNNQPQHF	TGTGCCAGCAGTTACTCGGCGCGGAACAATCAGCCCCAGCATTTT
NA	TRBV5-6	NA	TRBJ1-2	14	CASSLRDRHEGYTF	TGTGCCAGCAGCCTTCGGGACCGCCACGAAGGCTACACCTTC
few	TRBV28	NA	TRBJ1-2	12	CASSLQAYGYTF	TGTGCCAGCAGTTTACAGGCCTATGGCTACACCTTC
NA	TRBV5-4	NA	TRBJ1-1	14	CASSPISRGEEAFF	TGTGCCAGCAGCCCCATTTCCAGGGGTGAAGAAGCTTTCTTT
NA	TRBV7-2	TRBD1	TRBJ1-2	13	CASSLQGAYGYTF	TGTGCCAGCAGCTTACAGGGGGCCTATGGCTACACCTTC
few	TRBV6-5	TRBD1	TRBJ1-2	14	CASNRGRGENGYTF	TGTGCCAGCAACCGCGGCAGGGGGGAAAATGGCTACACCTTC
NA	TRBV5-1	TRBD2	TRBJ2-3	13	CASSDTSADTQYF	TGCGCCAGCAGCGACACTAGCGCAGATACGCAGTATTTT
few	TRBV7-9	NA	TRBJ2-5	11	CASSPGETQYF	TGTGCCAGCAGCCCCGGGGAGACCCAGTACTTC
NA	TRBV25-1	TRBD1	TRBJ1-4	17	CASSGGEGATPGEKLFF	TGTGCCAGCAGTGGGGGGGAGGGGGCCACTCCGGGTGAAAAACTGTTTTTT
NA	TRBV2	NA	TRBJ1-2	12	CASSQDYYGYTF	TGTGCCAGCAGCCAGGACTACTATGGCTACACCTTC
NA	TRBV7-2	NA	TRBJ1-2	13	CASSLGQGPKCSF	TGTGCCAGCAGCCTAGGACAAGGCCCCAAATGCTCCTTC
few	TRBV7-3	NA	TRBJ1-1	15	CASSTRTTGNTEAFF	TGTGCCAGCAGCACTAGGACGACAGGGAACACTGAAGCTTTCTTT
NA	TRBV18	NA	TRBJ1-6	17	CASSPNDRSSYNSPLHF	TGTGCCAGCTCACCAAATGACAGGAGCTCCTATAATTCACCCCTCCACTTT
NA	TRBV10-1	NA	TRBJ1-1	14	CASSESGVNTEAFF	TGCGCCAGCAGTGAGTCCGGGGTGAACACTGAAGCTTTCTTT
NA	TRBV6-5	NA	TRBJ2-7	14	CASSYRAISYEQYF	TGTGCCAGCAGTTACAGGGCCATCTCCTACGAGCAGTACTTC
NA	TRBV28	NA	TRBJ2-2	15	CASRSGETGTGELFF	TGTGCCAGCAGATCAGGGGAGACGGGCACCGGGGAGCTGTTTTTT
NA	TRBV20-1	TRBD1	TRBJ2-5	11	CSATGGETQYF	TGCAGTGCTACAGGGGGCGAGACCCAGTACTTC
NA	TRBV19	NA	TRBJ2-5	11	CASSMKETQYF	TGTGCCAGTAGTATGAAGGAGACCCAGTACTTC